Sequencing of this TCR beta chain was carried out in a study of Ad26.COV2.S vaccination and SARS-CoV-2 variants. Looking at the study overall: The donor belonged to the COV1001 Ad26.COV2.S trial arm.

V lost 5 bases and J lost 4, with 10 bases in between. Germline CDR1 reads MNHEY; CDR2 reads SVGAGI. This CDR3 comprises 13 residues. Measured with immunoSEQ multiplex PCR; TCRdb has only the in-frame clones, and not every one. The sample holds fewer than 400,000 clones, around 85% seen once. Stated treatment: around 19 received Ad26.COV2.S at low or high dose, single or two shots; about 5 received placebo; per-sample allocation not given. Samples analyzed were those drawn on day 63 after the first vaccine or placebo injection. Aged 18-55 years, donor was enrolled in Boston in about 2020. This sequence was found in a person aged 18 to 59 who received the Ad26.COV2.S COVID-19 vaccine or a placebo. This material consisted of peripheral blood, taken in a trial of Ad26.COV2.S vaccine versus placebo. This rearrangement joins TRBV6-5 to TRBJ2-3; D unclear. The CDR3 bases are TGTGCCAGCAGTCCCCTGGGCCCAGATACGCAGTATTTT. Encoded protein: CASSPLGPDTQYF.